A single sample is the source of the 11 T cell receptor beta chains below, sequenced in a study of blood T cell repertoires in COVID-19 (dated by TCRdb to the early 2020s). Library preparation used the immunoSEQ multiplex PCR assay. In its TCRdb copy, this immuneACCESS table keeps in-frame sequences only and misses some clones. Where compared with another copy, unresolved V genes explain less than half of these, and the others have no known cause. Within this sample are tens of thousands of clones, with approximately 88% of them counted one time only. The top ten clones comprise around 53% of the sample. The sample taken for sequencing was peripheral blood. The receptors were sampled from a man aged 70 or older with acute or convalescent COVID-19.

The chain employs TRBV11-2 and TRBJ2-1; the match to TRBD2 covers 8 bases. Germline lookup yields CDR1 SGHAT and CDR2 FQNNGV. The length of the CDR3 is 15 residues. Trimming took 8 bases from V and 7 from J; bases not matched to a gene: 13. DNA for the CDR3: TGTGCCAGCGCGCAACGGGAGGAGCGGGGGAATGAGCAGTTCTTC. Amino acid sequence: CASAQREERGNEQFF. The complete variable domain, with remaining parts taken from reference TRBV11-2 and TRBJ2-1, reads EAGVAQSPRYKIIEKRQSVAFWCNPISGHATLYWYQQILGQGPKLLIQFQNNGVVDDSQLPKDRFSAERLKGVDSTLKIQPAKLEDSAVYLCASAQREERGNEQFFGPGTRLTVL.

V is TRBV5-1 and J is TRBJ1-1; 7 nucleotides match TRBD1. CDR3 length equals 15 residues. The V gene's germline CDR1 is SGHRS and CDR2 YFSETQ. Trimming cost V 7 bases and J 1 base; bases outside gene matches: 10. The CDR3 DNA is TGCGCCAGCCGCAGGGACAGCGGAGGGAACACTGAAGCTTTCTTT. Its translation is CASRRDSGGNTEAFF.

This clone was detected a few times. Other DNA sequences from this sample encode an identical CDR3 as well. This chain links TRBV18 with TRBJ2-1; D gene unclear. V was clipped by 2 bases and J by 5 bases, with 4 bases between them. The CDR3 length is 12 residues. In germline, CDR1 is KGHSH, CDR2 LQKENI. The chain's CDR3 is CASSPRDNEQFF. The CDR3 DNA reads as TGTGCCAGCTCACCAAGAGACAATGAGCAGTTCTTC.

The chain carries TRBV7-9 and TRBJ1-2; D is unresolved. The CDR3 runs 15 residues. Germline V gene lookup returns CDR1 SEHNR and CDR2 FQNEAQ (reference sequence). Trimming left V 1 base short and J 3 bases short, with 12 bases between. The CDR3 is CASSLVVSGYYGYTF. Written as DNA, the CDR3 is TGTGCCAGCAGCTTAGTTGTTTCGGGGTACTATGGCTACACCTTC.

This chain links TRBV4-1 with TRBJ2-5; 8 nucleotides agree with TRBD1. CDR3 length: 14 amino acids. V shed 4 bases, J shed 5 bases, and the junction held 6 bases outside the gene matches. The germline gives CDR1 MGHRA, CDR2 YSYEKL. The CDR3 protein is CASSRTGWRETQYF. For the CDR3, the DNA is TGCGCCAGCAGCCGGACAGGGTGGAGGGAGACCCAGTACTTC.

This clone was seen a single time. The chain carries TRBV5-4 and TRBJ2-7; 14 bases map to TRBD2. CDR1 is SGHNT, CDR2 YYREEE, per germline (reference sequence). The CDR3 length is 17 residues. Trimming took 4 bases from V and 3 from J; bases not matched to a gene: 9. CDR3 amino acids: CASSPGTSGGGFYEQYF. DNA for the CDR3: TGTGCCAGCAGCCCCGGGACTAGCGGGGGCGGTTTCTACGAGCAGTACTTC. The whole variable domain, remainder taken from reference TRBV5-4 and TRBJ2-7, is ETGVTQSPTHLIKTRGQQVTLRCSSQSGHNTVSWYQQALGQGPQFIFQYYREEENGRGNFPPRFSGLQFPNYSSELNVNALELDDSALYLCASSPGTSGGGFYEQYFGPGTRLTVT.

The chain joins TRBV29-1 to TRBJ1-3; D is unclear. From germline, CDR1 is SQVTM and CDR2 ANQGSEA. The CDR3 is 13 amino acids. The V end was cut by 4 bases, the J end by 4 bases, with 11 bases between. The CDR3 is CSVGLQAGNTIYF. CDR3 bases: TGCAGCGTTGGTCTCCAGGCGGGAAACACCATATATTTT.

The chain carries TRBV30 and TRBJ1-5, with unresolved D. The CDR3 is 12 residues long. CDR1 and CDR2 (germline): GTSNPN, SVGIG (reference sequence). Trimming left V 1 base short and J 7 bases short, with 8 bases between. In nucleotides, the CDR3 is TGTGCCTGGAGTGGTGGAGAGCAGCCCCAGCATTTT. Protein sequence: CAWSGGEQPQHF.

This clone was seen many times. CDR3 DNA sequence: TGTGCCAGCAGCCTCCGGGGGAGGGCTAACTATGGCTACACCTTC. The encoded protein is CASSLRGRANYGYTF. The chain recombines TRBV7-8 with TRBJ1-2; possible D gene TRBD1, 5 bases. CDR3 size: 15 residues. V was cut by 5 bases and J by 0 bases, with 13 bases left in between. Per germline, CDR1 SGHVS and CDR2 FQNEAQ.

This rearrangement joins TRBV18 to TRBJ1-2; 11 bases align to TRBD1. Germline CDR1 KGHSH, CDR2 LQKENI. V shed 6 bases, J shed 5 bases, and the junction held 14 bases outside the gene matches. This CDR3 region has 17 residues. The CDR3 loop is CASSPTSYGQGAYGYTF. CDR3 DNA sequence: TGTGCCAGCTCGCCTACCTCATACGGACAGGGGGCTTATGGCTACACCTTC.

The V and J genes are TRBV2 and TRBJ2-7; D not resolved. CDR3 length: 12 residues. The ends were cut back, 6 bases at V and 0 bases at J, with 6 bases in the middle. CDR1 and CDR2 (germline): SNHLY, FYNNEI. CDR3 loop: CASRQLSYEQYF. The CDR3, as DNA: TGTGCCAGCAGACAGCTCTCCTACGAGCAGTACTTC.